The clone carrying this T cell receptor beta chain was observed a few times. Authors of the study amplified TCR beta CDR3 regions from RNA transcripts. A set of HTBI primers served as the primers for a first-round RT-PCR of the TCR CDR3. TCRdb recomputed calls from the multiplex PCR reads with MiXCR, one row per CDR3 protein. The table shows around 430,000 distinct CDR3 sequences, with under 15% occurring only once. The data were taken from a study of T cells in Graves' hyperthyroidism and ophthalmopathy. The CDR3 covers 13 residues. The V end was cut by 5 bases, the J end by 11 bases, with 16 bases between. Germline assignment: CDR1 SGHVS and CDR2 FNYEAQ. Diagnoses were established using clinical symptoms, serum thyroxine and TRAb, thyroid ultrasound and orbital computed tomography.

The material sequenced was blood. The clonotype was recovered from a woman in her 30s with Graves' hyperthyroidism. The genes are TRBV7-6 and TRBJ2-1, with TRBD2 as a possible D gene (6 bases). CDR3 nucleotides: TGTGCCAGCAGCACTACCGGGACTTCCAAGCAGTTCTTC. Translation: CASSTTGTSKQFF. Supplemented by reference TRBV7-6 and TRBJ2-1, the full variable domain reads GAGVSQSPRYKVTKRGQDVALRCDPISGHVSLYWYRQALGQGPEFLTYFNYEAQQDKSGLPNDRFSAERPEGSISTLTIQRTEQRDSAMYRCASSTTGTSKQFFGPGTRLTVL.